The 12 T cell receptor beta chains listed next were all sequenced from one sample in a study of OX40 agonist ivuxolimab in advanced cancers. The protocol used for the library was the immunoSEQ multiplex PCR assay. In TCRdb, the immuneACCESS table is reduced to in-frame sequences with V and J assigned. These tables do not hold every clone; where another copy was compared, an unresolved V gene accounts for under half, and the others remain unexplained. The sample includes about 62,000 clones, with roughly 84% observed a single time. Of the sample, over 0.25% is held by the ten largest clones. Sequencing was performed on CD4+ or CD8+ T cells sorted from blood, taken in a trial of the OX40 agonist ivuxolimab. Every receptor here comes from an adult with an advanced solid tumor such as melanoma, head and neck, liver or kidney cancer.

This chain joins TRBV11-3 and TRBJ1-3, with D possibly matching TRBD1 (5 bases). The CDR3 sequence is 18 residues long. The ends were cut back, 8 bases at V and 1 base at J, with 24 bases in the middle. Germline lookup yields CDR1 SGHNT and CDR2 YENEEA. DNA for the CDR3: TGTGCCAGCTCTTTTGGGGCGGGTCCTACCAAATCTGGAAACACCATATATTTT. Encoded protein: CASSFGAGPTKSGNTIYF.

V gene TRBV11-3 combines with J gene TRBJ1-5; perhaps TRBD1 as D (6 bases). The CDR3 runs to 16 residues. In germline, CDR1 is SGHNT, CDR2 YENEEA. Trimming left V 10 bases short and J 2 bases short, with 21 bases between. Here the CDR3 reads CAIFEGDSYRNQPQHF. In DNA, the CDR3 is TGTGCCATTTTTGAGGGGGATTCCTATCGCAATCAGCCCCAGCATTTT.

This clone came up once. This sequence joins TRBV28 and TRBJ2-4; D unclear. The V gene's germline CDR1 is MDHEN and CDR2 SYDVKM. The CDR3 consists of 14 residues. Trimming shortened V by 5 bases and J by 0 bases, and 8 bases separated the two germline ends. The CDR3, as DNA: TGTGCCAGCAGTCCCCATATAGCCAAAAACATTCAGTACTTC. This gives the protein CASSPHIAKNIQYF.

This clone occurred a few times. The rearrangement links TRBV6-1 to TRBJ1-4; tentatively, D is TRBD1 (5 bases). V was pared by 1 base and J by 15 bases, with 18 bases between. This CDR3 region has 14 residues. Germline lookup yields CDR1 MNHNS and CDR2 SASEGT. The CDR3 sequence: CASSEVLIRRGVFF. The CDR3 bases are TGTGCCAGCAGTGAAGTGCTTATACGCCGAGGGGTGTTTTTT.

The J gene is TRBJ2-7, the V gene TRBV29-1; D might be TRBD1 (7 bases). From germline, CDR1 is SQVTM and CDR2 ANQGSEA. Trimming pared 4 bases from V and 3 bases from J, leaving 10 bases between. This CDR3 contains 12 residues. The CDR3 nucleotides read TGCAGCGTTGGGAGGGGGCTCTACGAGCAGTACTTC. It specifies CSVGRGLYEQYF.

The chain has TRBV5-5 and TRBJ2-7, with a weak D call TRBD2 (5 bases). Trimming cost V 0 bases and J 7 bases, with 17 bases left between them. Germline CDR1 is SGHKS and CDR2 is YYEKEE (reference sequence). There are 15 residues in the CDR3. This CDR3 is CASSLDVSVRREQYF. The DNA of the CDR3 is TGTGCCAGCAGCTTGGATGTGAGCGTACGGAGGGAGCAGTACTTC.

In this sample, this clone turned up once. This chain uses TRBV7-8 with TRBJ1-2; 7 positions match TRBD1. The germline V gene has CDR1 SGHVS and CDR2 FQNEAQ. J gave up 2 bases and V 3 bases, and 3 bases lay outside the gene matches. This CDR3 comprises 14 residues. The CDR3 region has the DNA TGTGCCAGCAGCTTGGGGACAGCCAACTATGGCTACACCTTC. Its protein is CASSLGTANYGYTF. Complete variable domain (other parts from reference TRBV7-8 and TRBJ1-2): GAGVSQSPRYKVAKRGQDVALRCDPISGHVSLFWYQQALGQGPEFLTYFQNEAQLDKSGLPSDRFFAERPEGSVSTLKIQRTQQEDSAVYLCASSLGTANYGYTFGSGTRLTVV.

The CDR3 region is CASSLLLGAGELFF. The DNA for the CDR3 is TGTGCCAGCAGCTTGTTGTTGGGAGCCGGGGAGCTGTTTTTT. The V call is TRBV5-6, the J call TRBJ2-2; perhaps TRBD2 as D (5 bases). The CDR3 covers 14 residues. V was shortened by 1 base and J by 6 bases, with 10 bases between the two germline ends. Germline V gene sequence: CDR1 SGHDT, CDR2 YYEEEE.

This clone was recorded once. The chain employs TRBV14 and TRBJ2-7; TRBD2 is a possible D gene (5 bases). This CDR3 is 16 amino acids long. The V and J ends lost 3 bases and 5 bases respectively, with 20 bases between them. Germline V gene sequence: CDR1 SGHDN, CDR2 FVKESK. CDR3 region: CASSQVQRVRVDEQYF. For the CDR3, the DNA is TGTGCCAGCAGCCAGGTACAGAGGGTGAGGGTAGACGAGCAGTACTTC.

V and J are TRBV10-3 and TRBJ1-6; D unclear. Germline V CDR1 and CDR2: ENHRY, SYGVKD. The CDR3 consists of 14 residues. V was pared by 0 bases and J by 6 bases, with 6 bases between. CDR3 protein: CAISESWSNSPLHF. In DNA, the CDR3 is TGTGCCATCAGTGAGTCGTGGAGTAATTCACCCCTCCACTTT.

The chain carries TRBV28 and TRBJ1-1, with D possibly matching TRBD1 (6 bases). Germline V gene data show CDR1 as MDHEN and CDR2 as SYDVKM. CDR3 length: 15 residues. Trimming took 1 base from V and 4 from J, leaving 13 bases between them. CDR3 in amino acids: CASSLFQGSGTEAFF. CDR3 sequence (DNA): TGTGCCAGCAGTTTATTCCAGGGGTCGGGCACTGAAGCTTTCTTT.

The rearrangement links TRBV15 to TRBJ1-2; no reliable D call. V lost 1 base, J lost 2 bases, and 8 bases lay in between. CDR1 and CDR2 (germline): LNHNV, YYDKDF (reference sequence). The CDR3 contains 14 residues. The CDR3 DNA reads as TGTGCCACCAGCAGAGGTTCAGGCAACTATGGCTACACCTTC. Amino acid sequence: CATSRGSGNYGYTF. The entire variable domain, with the rest obtained from reference TRBV15 and TRBJ1-2, is as follows: DAMVIQNPRYQVTQFGKPVTLSCSQTLNHNVMYWYQQKSSQAPKLLFHYYDKDFNNEADTPDNFQSRRPNTSFCFLDIRSPGLGDTAMYLCATSRGSGNYGYTFGSGTRLTVV.